The 27 T cell receptor beta chains below all came from one sample that was sequenced in a study of T cells in localized non-small cell lung cancer. Using immunoSEQ multiplex PCR, the repertoire was profiled, and TCRdb retains in-frame clones only, with some absent. Counted here are almost 40,000 clones, roughly 77% occurring once; the ten biggest clones make up over 30%. The material sequenced was PBMCs, taken before any cancer treatment. These receptors originate from a woman between 35 and 70 years old with stage II squamous cell lung carcinoma.

The chain couples TRBV28 to TRBJ1-2; D uncertain. The germline V gene encodes CDR1 MDHEN and CDR2 SYDVKM. The CDR3 covers 13 residues. Trimming left V 4 bases short and J 4 bases short, with 10 bases between. The CDR3 loop reads CASSYQAAYGYTF. The CDR3 DNA sequence: TGTGCCAGCAGTTACCAGGCGGCCTATGGCTACACCTTC.

The chain links TRBV10-3 to TRBJ2-5; D remains ambiguous. Germline assignment: CDR1 ENHRY and CDR2 SYGVKD. This CDR3 has 14 residues. V dropped 0 bases and J dropped 0 bases, with 5 bases sitting between them. This chain's CDR3 is CAISESGDQETQYF. CDR3 coding DNA: TGTGCCATCAGTGAGTCGGGTGACCAAGAGACCCAGTACTTC.

The chain links TRBV7-9 to TRBJ2-2; 8 nucleotides agree with TRBD2. The V gene's germline CDR1 is SEHNR and CDR2 FQNEAQ (reference sequence). With V trimmed by 5 bases and J by 5 bases, 10 bases remained unmatched. This CDR3 region has 16 residues. CDR3 amino acids: CASSPSAGGRTGELFF. In DNA form, the CDR3 reads TGTGCCAGCAGCCCCAGTGCGGGGGGACGGACCGGGGAGCTGTTTTTT.

This chain links TRBV7-2 with TRBJ2-5, with D possibly TRBD2 on 5 matching bases. With 0 bases removed from V and 5 bases from J, the gap between germline ends came to 10 bases. The CDR3 totals 14 residues. Germline assignment: CDR1 SGHTA and CDR2 FQGNSA. The CDR3 DNA follows: TGTGCCAGCAGCTTAGCGACGGGCGGGGAGACCCAGTACTTC. It codes for CASSLATGGETQYF.

V is TRBV7-9 and J is TRBJ2-5; TRBD1 agrees at 10 bases. The V gene's germline CDR1 is SEHNR and CDR2 FQNEAQ (reference sequence). The V gene end was trimmed by 3 bases and the J gene end by 5 bases; junction bases not matched to a gene: 12. CDR3 size: 17 residues. As DNA, the CDR3 is TGTGCCAGCAGCTTTAAAATGGGACAGGGGCATGGGGAGACCCAGTACTTC. Protein product: CASSFKMGQGHGETQYF.

The V call is TRBV4-3, the J call TRBJ2-1; D remains unclear. CDR3 size: 14 residues. V was pared by 1 base and J by 4 bases, with 8 bases between. CDR1 and CDR2 (germline): LGHNA, YSLEER. The CDR3 DNA follows: TGCGCCAGCAGCCAAGCGCCAGATTACAATGAGCAGTTCTTC. Translation gives CASSQAPDYNEQFF.

The chain combines TRBV19 with TRBJ2-3; 8 bases line up with TRBD2. The CDR3 is 15 amino acids. J gave up 2 bases and V 7 bases, and 8 bases lay outside the gene matches. Germline V gives CDR1 LNHDA, CDR2 SQIVND (reference sequence). CDR3 amino acids: CASTSAGDLTDTQYF. In DNA form, the CDR3 reads TGTGCCAGTACCTCAGCGGGGGACCTCACAGATACGCAGTATTTT.

V is TRBV5-1 and J is TRBJ1-4; 7 bases line up with TRBD1. The CDR3 extends over 15 amino acids. V shed 3 bases and J 1 base; nucleotides not matched to a gene: 3. In germline, CDR1 is SGHRS, CDR2 YFSETQ. The CDR3 is CASSWTGGTNEKLFF. The CDR3, as DNA: TGCGCCAGCAGCTGGACAGGAGGAACTAATGAAAAACTGTTTTTT.

This clone showed up just once. The rearrangement links TRBV7-2 to TRBJ1-5, with 11 positions matching TRBD1. The length of the CDR3 is 15 residues. Unmatched junction bases numbered 4, after V lost 5 bases and J lost 4 bases. The germline gives CDR1 SGHTA, CDR2 FQGNSA. The CDR3: CASSLDRGLNQPQHF. CDR3 coding DNA: TGTGCCAGCAGCCTGGACAGGGGGCTGAATCAGCCCCAGCATTTT.

V gene TRBV4-1 combines with J gene TRBJ1-4, with a weak D call TRBD1 (6 bases). CDR1 and CDR2 (germline): MGHRA, YSYEKL. This CDR3 has 17 residues. The ends were cut back, 0 bases at V and 0 bases at J, with 11 bases in the middle. The CDR3 loop reads CASSQEGARSTNEKLFF. For the CDR3, the DNA is TGCGCCAGCAGCCAAGAGGGGGCCCGATCAACTAATGAAAAACTGTTTTTT.

Worth noting for this clone: A junction end diverges from the germline sequence, so it may reflect a read error. This chain connects TRBV28 to TRBJ2-7, with TRBD2 matching over 11 bases. The CDR3 sequence is 16 residues long. From germline, CDR1 is MDHEN and CDR2 SYDVKM. CDR3 coding DNA: TGTGTCAGCAGTATACCCGGGACTAGCGGAATCTACGAGCAGTACTTC. It specifies CVSSIPGTSGIYEQYF.

CDR3 residues: CASSFLQRGEEQYF. CDR3 nucleotides: TGTGCCAGCAGTTTCCTCCAGCGGGGGGAGGAGCAGTACTTC. This chain joins TRBV28 and TRBJ2-7, with 9 nucleotides matching TRBD2. Germline CDR1 reads MDHEN; CDR2 reads SYDVKM. V lost 3 bases to trimming and J lost 7 bases; unmatched junction nucleotides: 7. The CDR3 extends over 14 amino acids.

The rearrangement links TRBV13 to TRBJ2-1, with D possibly matching TRBD1 (6 bases). Germline V lookup: CDR1 PRHDT, CDR2 FYEKMQ (reference sequence). V was pared by 0 bases and J by 1 base, with 7 bases between. The CDR3 extends over 15 amino acids. The CDR3 reads CASSLGQGSYNEQFF. CDR3 nucleotides: TGTGCCAGCAGCTTAGGGCAGGGGTCCTACAATGAGCAGTTCTTC. The full variable domain, completed using reference TRBV13 and TRBJ2-1, is AAGVIQSPRHLIKEKRETATLKCYPIPRHDTVYWYQQGPGQDPQFLISFYEKMQSDKGSIPDRFSAQQFSDYHSELNMSSLELGDSALYFCASSLGQGSYNEQFFGPGTRLTVL.

This clone appeared a single time. The chain couples TRBV11-3 to TRBJ2-1; a possible D gene is TRBD2 (5 bases). This CDR3 is 18 amino acids long. Germline V gives CDR1 SGHNT, CDR2 YENEEA. The V end lost 0 bases, the J end lost 0 bases, and 15 bases lay between the germline ends. CDR3 loop: CASSLDGGSSSSYNEQFF. The CDR3 DNA follows: TGTGCCAGCAGCTTAGACGGTGGGAGCAGCAGCTCCTACAATGAGCAGTTCTTC. The full variable domain, in which reference TRBV11-3 and TRBJ2-1 provide the parts outside the CDR3, is EAGVVQSPRYKIIEKKQPVAFWCNPISGHNTLYWYLQNLGQGPELLIRYENEEAVDDSQLPKDRFSAERLKGVDSTLKIQPAELGDSAVYLCASSLDGGSSSSYNEQFFGPGTRLTVL.

The genes are TRBV18 and TRBJ2-7; possible D gene TRBD1, 5 bases. The CDR3 sequence is 15 residues long. V dropped 3 bases and J dropped 2 bases, with 14 bases sitting between them. CDR1 and CDR2 (germline): KGHSH, LQKENI. The chain's CDR3 is CASSPTQGTAYEQYF. The CDR3, as DNA: TGTGCCAGCTCACCTACGCAGGGAACCGCCTACGAGCAGTACTTC.

This chain links TRBV27 with TRBJ1-5; 7 positions match TRBD1. The germline CDR1 and CDR2 sequences are MNHEY and SMNVEV (reference sequence). V shed 9 bases and J 7 bases; nucleotides not matched to a gene: 6. The CDR3 is 12 residues long. CDR3 sequence (DNA): TGTGCCAGTTGGACAGGTTACCAGCCCCAGCATTTT. Translated, it gives CASWTGYQPQHF.

The gene calls are TRBV19 and TRBJ2-7, with 7 positions matching TRBD2. J lost 3 bases, V lost 4 bases, and 18 bases had no gene match. Germline V CDR1 and CDR2: LNHDA, SQIVND (reference sequence). The CDR3 loop spans 18 amino acids. As DNA, the CDR3 is TGTGCCAGTAGTACGGGACTTCACGGGGCGGGAGCTATCTACGAGCAGTACTTC. It yields the protein CASSTGLHGAGAIYEQYF.

The chain couples TRBV2 to TRBJ2-1; D ambiguous. There are 15 residues in the CDR3. Germline V gene sequence: CDR1 SNHLY, CDR2 FYNNEI. V was clipped by 9 bases and J by 0 bases, with 15 bases between them. CDR3 protein: CARSIAASSYNEQFF. CDR3 DNA sequence: TGTGCCAGAAGTATAGCCGCGAGCTCCTACAATGAGCAGTTCTTC.

The chain employs TRBV6-6 and TRBJ1-2, with D unclear. V was clipped by 6 bases and J by 2 bases, with 16 bases between them. The germline V gene has CDR1 MNHNY and CDR2 SVGAGI (reference sequence). The CDR3 has 15 residues. The CDR3 sequence: CASSHRATRNYGYTF. Here the CDR3 DNA reads TGTGCCAGCAGCCACAGAGCCACCCGGAACTATGGCTACACCTTC.

This clone showed up just a few times. The V gene is TRBV6-5, the J gene TRBJ2-3; the D is unclear. V lost 8 bases and J 4 bases, leaving 16 bases between the germline ends. Germline loops: CDR1 MNHEY, CDR2 SVGAGI. The CDR3 is 14 amino acids. The CDR3 protein is CASGPSVIADTQYF. CDR3 sequence (DNA): TGTGCCAGCGGCCCTTCTGTGATAGCAGATACGCAGTATTTT.

This chain joins TRBV6-1 and TRBJ2-7; 7 bases are a match to TRBD2. CDR1 MNHNS and CDR2 SASEGT come from the germline V gene. The CDR3 spans 15 residues. V dropped 1 base and J dropped 5; count of bases not matched to a gene: 8. The CDR3, as DNA: TGTGCCAGCAGTGAAGGGGCGGGAGTCGCCCACGAGCAGTACTTC. Translating gives CASSEGAGVAHEQYF.

This chain connects TRBV2 to TRBJ2-3; no clear D. Germline V CDR1 and CDR2: SNHLY, FYNNEI. V lost 2 bases and J lost 2, with 8 bases in between. The CDR3 length is 14 residues. The CDR3 nucleotides read TGTGCCAGCAGTGAACTATTGCCCACAGATACGCAGTATTTT. Protein: CASSELLPTDTQYF. The variable domain in full, with the rest retrieved from reference TRBV2 and TRBJ2-3, is EPEVTQTPSHQVTQMGQEVILRCVPISNHLYFYWYRQILGQKVEFLVSFYNNEISEKSEIFDDQFSVERPDGSNFTLKIRSTKLEDSAMYFCASSELLPTDTQYFGPGTRLTVL.

This rearrangement joins TRBV5-6 to TRBJ1-3; D is possibly TRBD1 (5 bases). Per germline, CDR1 SGHDT and CDR2 YYEEEE. The CDR3 totals 13 residues. The V end was cut by 1 base, the J end by 4 bases, with 6 bases between. Written as DNA, the CDR3 is TGTGCCAGCAGCTTGAAGGGGGGAAACACCATATATTTT. Protein sequence: CASSLKGGNTIYF.

The chain employs TRBV7-2 and TRBJ2-1; 8 bases map to TRBD2. V shed 3 bases and J 8 bases; nucleotides not matched to a gene: 6. The CDR3 contains 14 residues. In germline, CDR1 is SGHTA, CDR2 FQGNSA. The CDR3 reads CASSFFSGADEQFF. The CDR3 DNA sequence: TGTGCCAGCAGCTTTTTTAGCGGGGCCGATGAGCAGTTCTTC.

V usage is TRBV6-5 and J usage is TRBJ2-5; TRBD2 matches at 9 bases. Per germline, CDR1 MNHEY and CDR2 SVGAGI. V lost 0 bases, J lost 7 bases, and 9 bases stayed unmatched. CDR3 size: 16 residues. The CDR3 nucleotides are TGTGCCAGCAGTTACTCATTTATAGCGGGAGCAGGGACCCAGTACTTC. As protein: CASSYSFIAGAGTQYF.

The V call is TRBV7-9, the J call TRBJ1-5; D uncertain. CDR1 is SEHNR, CDR2 FQNEAQ, per germline (reference sequence). Trimming took 1 base from V and 6 from J, leaving 7 bases between them. CDR3 size: 13 residues. The CDR3, as DNA: TGTGCCAGCAGCTTAGGGGGAGGTCAGCCCCAGCATTTT. Encoded protein: CASSLGGGQPQHF.

The CDR3 nucleotides read TGCGCCAGCAGCCCCCGGAGGGGGCTCTATACTGGCACAGATACGCAGTATTTT. It yields the protein CASSPRRGLYTGTDTQYF. The gene calls are TRBV5-1 and TRBJ2-3, with D maybe TRBD1 (7 bases). The CDR3 covers 18 residues. Looked up from germline, CDR1 is SGHRS and CDR2 is YFSETQ. V was shortened by 4 bases and J by 1 base, with 22 bases between the two germline ends.